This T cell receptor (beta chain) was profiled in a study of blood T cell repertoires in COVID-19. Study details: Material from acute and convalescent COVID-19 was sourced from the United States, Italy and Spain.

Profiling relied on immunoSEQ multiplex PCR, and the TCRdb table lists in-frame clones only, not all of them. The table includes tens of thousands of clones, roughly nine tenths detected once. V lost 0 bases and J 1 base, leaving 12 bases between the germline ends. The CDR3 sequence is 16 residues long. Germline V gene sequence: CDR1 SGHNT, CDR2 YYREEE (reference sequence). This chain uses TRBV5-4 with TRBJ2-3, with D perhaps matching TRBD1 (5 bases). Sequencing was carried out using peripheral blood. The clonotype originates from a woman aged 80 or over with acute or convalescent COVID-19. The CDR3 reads CASSLAWGLGTDTQYF. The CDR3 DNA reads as TGTGCCAGCAGCTTGGCCTGGGGCCTGGGCACAGATACGCAGTATTTT.